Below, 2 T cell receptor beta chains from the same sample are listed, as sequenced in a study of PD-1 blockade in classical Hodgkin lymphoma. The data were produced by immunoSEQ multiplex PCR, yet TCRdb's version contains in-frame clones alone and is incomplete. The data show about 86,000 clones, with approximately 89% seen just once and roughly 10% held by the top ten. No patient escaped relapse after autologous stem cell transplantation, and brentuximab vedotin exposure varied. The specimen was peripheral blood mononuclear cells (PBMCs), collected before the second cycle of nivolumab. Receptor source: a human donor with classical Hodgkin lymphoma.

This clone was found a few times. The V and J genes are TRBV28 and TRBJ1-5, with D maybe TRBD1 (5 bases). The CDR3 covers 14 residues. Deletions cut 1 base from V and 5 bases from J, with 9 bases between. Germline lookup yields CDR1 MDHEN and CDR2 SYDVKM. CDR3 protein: CASSLFSGHQPQHF. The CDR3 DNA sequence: TGTGCCAGCAGTTTATTTTCAGGGCATCAGCCCCAGCATTTT.

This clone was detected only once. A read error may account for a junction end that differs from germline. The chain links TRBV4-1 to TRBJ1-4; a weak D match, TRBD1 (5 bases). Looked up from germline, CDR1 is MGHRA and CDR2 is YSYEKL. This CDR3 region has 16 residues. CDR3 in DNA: TGCGCCAGCAGCCAATTCTCGTGGACAACGAATGAAAAACTGTTTTTT. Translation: CASSQFSWTTNEKLFF.